Listed here are 22 T cell receptor beta chains from one sample, sequenced in a study of OX40 agonist ivuxolimab in advanced cancers. Sequenced by immunoSEQ multiplex PCR; TCRdb stores in-frame clones only, minus some. The repertoire holds some 59,000 clones, with more than 85% as singletons. This sample comprised CD4+ or CD8+ T cells sorted from blood, obtained in a trial of the OX40 agonist ivuxolimab. These receptors were obtained from an adult with an advanced solid tumor such as melanoma, head and neck, liver or kidney cancer.

This sequence joins TRBV7-8 and TRBJ2-3; 13 bases are shared with TRBD2. Germline V CDR1 and CDR2: SGHVS, FQNEAQ. This CDR3 comprises 16 residues. With 9 bases clipped from V and 7 bases from J, the junction kept 13 bases outside the gene matches. The CDR3 nucleotides are TGTGCCAGTGGGCTATGGACTAGCGGGAGTCTGAATACGCAGTATTTT. This sequence encodes CASGLWTSGSLNTQYF.

This sequence joins TRBV28 and TRBJ2-5, with 11 bases matching TRBD2. The length of the CDR3 is 14 residues. Germline CDR1 reads MDHEN; CDR2 reads SYDVKM. Losses at the gene ends were 3 bases for V and 4 bases for J; bases not matched to a gene: 1. CDR3 DNA: TGTGCCAGCAGTTTGGGGACTAGCGGAGAGACCCAGTACTTC. It specifies CASSLGTSGETQYF.

V is TRBV4-1 and J is TRBJ1-5, with D possibly being TRBD1 (5 bases). Trimming left V 4 bases short and J 9 bases short, with 10 bases between. The germline V gene has CDR1 MGHRA and CDR2 YSYEKL. CDR3 size: 12 residues. The CDR3 DNA reads as TGCGCCAGCAGCCTGAGCGGGGGGCCCCAGCATTTT. This sequence encodes CASSLSGGPQHF.

This chain joins TRBV13 and TRBJ2-1; D may match TRBD1 or TRBD2 (5 bases each). Trimming pared 6 bases from V and 10 bases from J, leaving 16 bases between. The germline CDR1 and CDR2 sequences are PRHDT and FYEKMQ (reference sequence). The CDR3 totals 13 residues. CDR3: CASRGDRGGEQFF. The CDR3 region has the DNA TGTGCCAGCAGGGGGGATAGGGGTGGCGAGCAGTTCTTC. Full variable domain (missing parts from reference TRBV13 and TRBJ2-1): AAGVIQSPRHLIKEKRETATLKCYPIPRHDTVYWYQQGPGQDPQFLISFYEKMQSDKGSIPDRFSAQQFSDYHSELNMSSLELGDSALYFCASRGDRGGEQFFGPGTRLTVL.

The chain couples TRBV9 to TRBJ2-1, with D possibly matching TRBD2 (7 bases). The CDR3 consists of 17 residues. V was cut by 0 bases and J by 5 bases, with 18 bases left in between. Germline values: CDR1 SGDLS, CDR2 YYNGEE. Here the CDR3 reads CASSVGGGGPENNEQFF. CDR3 DNA: TGTGCCAGCAGCGTAGGTGGCGGGGGCCCGGAAAACAATGAGCAGTTCTTC.

The table lists this clone with a count of one. The V and J genes are TRBV27 and TRBJ2-7, with a weak D call TRBD1 (6 bases). Between the trimmed V and J ends, which lost 2 bases and 0 bases, there was a span of 8 bases. Per germline, CDR1 MNHEY and CDR2 SMNVEV (reference sequence). CDR3 length: 14 amino acids. The CDR3 DNA follows: TGTGCCAGCAGTTTAGGGGGCCCCTCCTACGAGCAGTACTTC. The encoded protein is CASSLGGPSYEQYF.

This chain joins TRBV6-5 and TRBJ2-4; 7 bases agree with TRBD1. This CDR3 comprises 15 residues. V trimming: 5 bases; J trimming: 0 bases; junction bases outside the gene matches: 4. CDR1 MNHEY and CDR2 SVGAGI come from the germline V gene. The CDR3 bases are TGTGCCAGCAGTCCGGACAGGTTAGCCAAAAACATTCAGTACTTC. Its protein product is CASSPDRLAKNIQYF.

The chain combines TRBV28 with TRBJ2-2; D gene unclear. Germline CDR1 and CDR2: MDHEN and SYDVKM. With 3 bases removed from V and 3 bases from J, the gap between germline ends came to 8 bases. The CDR3 contains 14 residues. CDR3 region: CASSLAVDTGELFF. CDR3 nucleotides: TGTGCCAGCAGTTTGGCGGTTGACACCGGGGAGCTGTTTTTT.

This chain connects TRBV9 to TRBJ2-2; 15 bases fit TRBD2. CDR3 length: 20 amino acids. CDR1 and CDR2 (germline): SGDLS, YYNGEE. Trimming at V came to 3 bases and at J to 2 bases, leaving 11 bases not matched to a gene. CDR3 sequence: CASSAKGTSGRSENTGELFF. CDR3 sequence (DNA): TGTGCCAGCAGCGCCAAAGGGACTAGCGGGAGGTCCGAAAACACCGGGGAGCTGTTTTTT.

The rearrangement joins TRBV4-2 to TRBJ1-6; TRBD1 might be the D (6 bases). V shed 0 bases and J shed 5 bases, with 14 bases lying between them. This CDR3 spans 17 amino acids. The germline CDR1 and CDR2 sequences are LGHNA and YNFKEQ. CDR3 protein: CASSQEPPTGDNSPLHF. The CDR3 bases are TGTGCCAGCAGCCAAGAGCCGCCGACAGGAGATAATTCACCCCTCCACTTT.

The rearrangement uses TRBV27 and TRBJ1-5, with 8 bases lining up with TRBD1. V shed 5 bases, J shed 1 base, and the junction held 4 bases outside the gene matches. This CDR3 has 15 amino acids. Germline V gives CDR1 MNHEY, CDR2 SMNVEV (reference sequence). The DNA of the CDR3 is TGTGCCAGCAGTCCCCGGACAGGGAGCAATCAGCCCCAGCATTTT. It codes for CASSPRTGSNQPQHF.

The J gene is TRBJ2-2, the V gene TRBV19; D call uncertain. CDR3 length equals 12 residues. V dropped 7 bases and J dropped 3 bases, with 6 bases sitting between them. The V gene's germline CDR1 is LNHDA and CDR2 SQIVND (reference sequence). The CDR3 sequence: CASNRYTGELFF. The CDR3 region has the DNA TGTGCCAGTAATCGTTACACCGGGGAGCTGTTTTTT. The whole variable domain, filled in from reference TRBV19 and TRBJ2-2, reads DGGITQSPKYLFRKEGQNVTLSCEQNLNHDAMYWYRQDPGQGLRLIYYSQIVNDFQKGDIAEGYSVSREKKESFPLTVTSAQKNPTAFYLCASNRYTGELFFGEGSRLTVL.

The rearrangement joins TRBV4-2 to TRBJ2-7, with D possibly TRBD1 on 5 matching bases. Germline V lookup: CDR1 LGHNA, CDR2 YNFKEQ. Trimming stripped 0 bases from V and 2 bases from J, with 14 bases between. CDR3 length equals 16 residues. CDR3 in amino acids: CASSQERQGTTYEQYF. CDR3 DNA: TGTGCCAGCAGCCAAGAAAGGCAGGGTACCACCTACGAGCAGTACTTC.

The chain couples TRBV5-1 to TRBJ1-1; 7 bases map to TRBD1. After removal of 4 bases from V and 0 bases from J, the junction contained 6 bases not matched to a gene. CDR3 size: 15 residues. Germline V lookup: CDR1 SGHRS, CDR2 YFSETQ. The CDR3 nucleotides read TGCGCCAGCAGCCTACGACAGGGTTTGAACACTGAAGCTTTCTTT. It specifies CASSLRQGLNTEAFF.

The J gene is TRBJ2-3, the V gene TRBV6-1; 8 bases fit TRBD2. V shed 4 bases, J shed 4 bases, and the junction held 13 bases outside the gene matches. This CDR3 contains 17 residues. Germline-derived CDR1 and CDR2 are MNHNS and SASEGT. This CDR3 is CASSGRGDSRPSDTQYF. CDR3 bases: TGTGCCAGCAGTGGGCGGGGGGACTCCCGGCCCTCAGATACGCAGTATTTT.

The genes are TRBV4-3 and TRBJ2-1, with 14 bases fitting TRBD2. Germline V gene lookup returns CDR1 LGHNA and CDR2 YSLEER. The CDR3 covers 17 residues. Trimming removed 0 bases from V and 10 bases from J; junction bases left unmatched: 8. CDR3: CASSQDRGLAGVGEQFF. CDR3 coding DNA: TGCGCCAGCAGCCAAGATAGGGGACTAGCGGGAGTCGGCGAGCAGTTCTTC.

The CDR3 DNA is TGTGCCAGCAGCGTAGTGACGGGAGGGATGAATGAGCAGTTCTTC. This sequence encodes CASSVVTGGMNEQFF. V and J are TRBV9 and TRBJ2-1, with 8 bases that match TRBD2. In germline, CDR1 is SGDLS, CDR2 YYNGEE. The CDR3 spans 15 residues. The V segment lost 0 bases and the J segment 7 bases; nucleotides outside the gene matches: 6.

The rearrangement uses TRBV7-6 and TRBJ2-7; 7 bases are shared with TRBD2. This CDR3 comprises 17 residues. The V and J ends lost 5 bases and 5 bases, in that order; junction bases with no gene match: 18. The germline CDR1 and CDR2 sequences are SGHVS and FNYEAQ. CDR3 in DNA: TGTGCCAGCAGCCCATTACCGGGGGTAGCGGGTAAAAACGAGCAGTACTTC. Translating it yields CASSPLPGVAGKNEQYF.

This clone was counted only a few times. The chain recombines TRBV6-5 with TRBJ1-5; the D gene is possibly TRBD1 (5 bases). This CDR3 has 15 amino acids. The V gene's germline CDR1 is MNHEY and CDR2 SVGAGI. The V gene lost 6 bases and the J gene lost 6 bases, with 18 bases spanning the gap. CDR3 sequence reads: CASSLSSSGPQPQHF. The CDR3, as DNA: TGTGCCAGCAGCCTCTCTTCTTCGGGGCCTCAGCCCCAGCATTTT.

The V and J genes are TRBV12-1 and TRBJ1-1; TRBD1 is the table's D call, not checked against the DNA. TRBV12-1 is reported as a pseudogene. The CDR3 sequence is 15 residues long. The CDR3: CASVLYRSDRGEAFF. DNA for the CDR3: TGTGCCAGCGTCTTATACCGATCGGACAGGGGTGAAGCTTTCTTT.

V gene TRBV7-8 combines with J gene TRBJ2-3; no reliable D call. Germline CDR1 reads SGHVS; CDR2 reads FQNEAQ. The CDR3 has 12 amino acids. V lost 7 bases, J lost 6 bases, and 11 bases lay in between. The CDR3 bases are TGTGCCAGCACCTATTTGGGGGATACGCAGTATTTT. Its translation is CASTYLGDTQYF.

The V call is TRBV6-4, the J call TRBJ2-7; 7 nucleotides line up with TRBD2. The junction had 11 bases not matched to a gene; V was cut back by 3 bases and J by 6 bases. Germline CDR1 MRHNA, CDR2 SNTAGT. The CDR3 loop spans 15 amino acids. CDR3: CASSELPGGLSEQYF. The CDR3 DNA is TGTGCCAGCAGTGAGCTTCCCGGGGGGTTAAGCGAGCAGTACTTC.